The 27 T cell receptor beta chains below come from one sample, sequenced in a study of blood T cell repertoires in COVID-19. This table comes from immunoSEQ multiplex PCR, and its TCRdb copy is limited to in-frame clones, with some not included. The sample lists around 260,000 clones, nearly 90% occurring once. The sample was peripheral blood. The receptor source for this set is a human donor in a cohort sampled during active COVID-19.

The chain links TRBV4-1 to TRBJ1-4, with 10 nucleotides matching TRBD1. Trimming at V came to 2 bases and at J to 7 bases, leaving 4 bases not matched to a gene. This CDR3 contains 15 residues. Looked up from germline, CDR1 is MGHRA and CDR2 is YSYEKL. CDR3 in amino acids: CASSQNGQGGEKLFF. The CDR3 region has the DNA TGCGCCAGCAGCCAAAACGGACAGGGGGGTGAAAAACTGTTTTTT.

This chain links TRBV5-1 with TRBJ2-3, with TRBD2 identical over 10 bases. The length of the CDR3 is 16 residues. V dropped 0 bases and J dropped 2; count of bases not matched to a gene: 3. The germline CDR1 and CDR2 sequences are SGHRS and YFSETQ. CDR3 sequence (DNA): TGCGCCAGCAGCTTGGGAGCGGGAGGGAACACAGATACGCAGTATTTT. It translates to CASSLGAGGNTDTQYF.

In this sample, this clone turned up once. The chain uses TRBV3-1 (or the pseudogene TRBV3-2) and TRBJ2-7; tentative D call: TRBD2 (5 bases). The CDR3 covers 14 residues. Germline V gene sequence: CDR1 LGHDT, CDR2 YNNKEL (reference sequence). The V end lost 4 bases, the J end lost 2 bases, and 12 bases lay between the germline ends. As DNA, the CDR3 is TGTGCCAGCAGCCCAGACTCACTAGCCTACGAGCAGTACTTC. Translation gives CASSPDSLAYEQYF.

The chain recombines TRBV9 with TRBJ1-6, with D tentatively TRBD1 (6 bases). There are 14 residues in the CDR3. CDR1 and CDR2 (germline): SGDLS, YYNGEE. Trimming removed 2 bases at V and 7 bases at J, with 10 bases between. The CDR3 coding sequence is TGTGCCAGCAGCGTTGGACAGAGGAATTCACCCCTCCACTTT. This encodes CASSVGQRNSPLHF.

The rearrangement joins TRBV6-5 to TRBJ2-3, with unresolved D. V was trimmed by 8 bases and J by 2 bases, leaving 14 bases between them. The CDR3 runs to 14 residues. Germline CDR1 MNHEY, CDR2 SVGAGI. As DNA, the CDR3 is TGTGCCAGCCAACCCCTACTAACCACAGATACGCAGTATTTT. This encodes CASQPLLTTDTQYF.

This sequence joins TRBV30 and TRBJ2-7; TRBD1 matches at 11 bases. V shed 5 bases, J shed 3 bases, and the junction held 6 bases outside the gene matches. Germline CDR1 is GTSNPN and CDR2 is SVGIG (reference sequence). The CDR3 runs to 14 residues. CDR3 sequence (DNA): TGTGCCTGGGACAGGACAGGGGGCGGCTACGAGCAGTACTTC. This encodes CAWDRTGGGYEQYF.

This clone was seen a single time. This chain links TRBV27 with TRBJ2-7; 7 bases are a match to TRBD1. This CDR3 is 15 amino acids long. The germline CDR1 and CDR2 sequences are MNHEY and SMNVEV (reference sequence). J lost 5 bases, V lost 5 bases, and 12 bases had no gene match. CDR3 protein: CASSPQTGIVHEQYF. CDR3 in DNA: TGTGCCAGCAGTCCCCAGACAGGGATCGTCCACGAGCAGTACTTC.

The rearrangement joins TRBV5-1 to TRBJ2-1; a possible D gene is TRBD1 (6 bases). CDR3 length equals 18 residues. V was clipped by 0 bases and J by 5 bases, with 21 bases between them. Germline values: CDR1 SGHRS, CDR2 YFSETQ. CDR3 in DNA: TGCGCCAGCAGCTTGGTCATGGGGGCAGGGTACTACAACAATGAGCAGTTCTTC. Encoded protein: CASSLVMGAGYYNNEQFF. The full variable domain, completed using reference TRBV5-1 and TRBJ2-1, is KAGVTQTPRYLIKTRGQQVTLSCSPISGHRSVSWYQQTPGQGLQFLFEYFSETQRNKGNFPGRFSGRQFSNSRSEMNVSTLELGDSALYLCASSLVMGAGYYNNEQFFGPGTRLTVL.

V usage is TRBV7-2 and J usage is TRBJ2-1; TRBD2 is a possible D gene (6 bases). This CDR3 is built from 13 residues. The germline V and J ends were trimmed by 6 bases and 5 bases, with 11 bases remaining between them. Germline V CDR1 and CDR2: SGHTA, FQGNSA. The CDR3 DNA reads TGTGCCAGCAGTGAGAGGAGGGACAATGAGCAGTTCTTC. As protein: CASSERRDNEQFF.

This chain connects TRBV11-2 to TRBJ2-7; D remains unclear. V shed 2 bases and J shed 0 bases, with 17 bases lying between them. CDR1 is SGHAT, CDR2 FQNNGV, per germline. The CDR3 is made up of 17 amino acids. In nucleotides, the CDR3 is TGTGCCAGCAGCTTAACCACGCCTGCGGCCTCCTCCTACGAGCAGTACTTC. This encodes CASSLTTPAASSYEQYF.

This clone has a handful of counts. The chain links TRBV15 to TRBJ2-7; no reliable D call. CDR1 and CDR2 (germline): LNHNV, YYDKDF (reference sequence). The CDR3 length is 14 residues. Trimming shortened V by 0 bases and J by 2 bases, and 8 bases separated the two germline ends. CDR3 in DNA: TGTGCCACCAGCAGAGATCGCAGGACCTACGAGCAGTACTTC. Protein product: CATSRDRRTYEQYF.

The V call is TRBV7-6, the J call TRBJ2-3; 9 nucleotides line up with TRBD1. This CDR3 contains 16 residues. Trimming took 5 bases from V and 0 from J; bases not matched to a gene: 6. Germline lookup yields CDR1 SGHVS and CDR2 FNYEAQ. The CDR3: CASSPKGQGSTDTQYF. The CDR3 DNA follows: TGTGCCAGCAGCCCCAAGGGACAGGGAAGCACAGATACGCAGTATTTT. The full variable domain, its missing parts supplied by reference TRBV7-6 and TRBJ2-3, is GAGVSQSPRYKVTKRGQDVALRCDPISGHVSLYWYRQALGQGPEFLTYFNYEAQQDKSGLPNDRFSAERPEGSISTLTIQRTEQRDSAMYRCASSPKGQGSTDTQYFGPGTRLTVL.

This chain links TRBV6-1 with TRBJ1-2, with 10 bases that match TRBD1. The CDR3 length is 14 residues. Germline V CDR1 and CDR2: MNHNS, SASEGT. With V trimmed by 3 bases and J by 4 bases, 2 bases remained unmatched. In nucleotides, the CDR3 is TGTGCCAGCAGTGAGGGGACAGGGGTCTATGGCTACACCTTC. Its translation: CASSEGTGVYGYTF.

V gene TRBV7-9 combines with J gene TRBJ2-3; 8 nucleotides agree with TRBD2. The trim removed 2 bases at V and 3 bases at J, leaving 4 bases unmatched. The CDR3 runs to 15 residues. CDR1 and CDR2 (germline): SEHNR, FQNEAQ (reference sequence). CDR3 nucleotide sequence: TGTGCCAGCAGCTTACTACTAGCGGAAACAGATACGCAGTATTTT. It encodes CASSLLLAETDTQYF. Looking up the rest from reference TRBV7-9 and TRBJ2-3 gives the full variable domain: DTGVSQNPRHKITKRGQNVTFRCDPISEHNRLYWYRQTLGQGPEFLTYFQNEAQLEKSRLLSDRFSAERPKGSFSTLEIQRTEQGDSAMYLCASSLLLAETDTQYFGPGTRLTVL.

The chain has TRBV7-2 and TRBJ2-7, with D possibly being TRBD1 (5 bases). The CDR3 totals 14 residues. Germline assignment: CDR1 SGHTA and CDR2 FQGNSA. The V gene lost 1 base and the J gene lost 3 bases, with 10 bases spanning the gap. CDR3 sequence reads: CASSLGPRDYEQYF. The CDR3 DNA reads TGTGCCAGCAGCTTAGGACCCAGGGACTACGAGCAGTACTTC.

This chain links TRBV2 with TRBJ2-6; D possibly corresponds to TRBD2 (6 bases). Per the germline V gene, CDR1 is SNHLY and CDR2 is FYNNEI. The CDR3 loop spans 14 amino acids. Trimming cost V 8 bases and J 0 bases, with 8 bases left between them. In DNA form, the CDR3 reads TGTGCCAGCGCGCGGGGCTCTGGGGCCAACGTCCTGACTTTC. Protein product: CASARGSGANVLTF.

The chain is built from TRBV28 and TRBJ1-1; 10 bases are shared with TRBD1. The CDR3 consists of 18 residues. The germline gives CDR1 MDHEN, CDR2 SYDVKM. V gave up 6 bases and J gave up 2 bases; unmatched junction bases: 15. Here the CDR3 reads CASRSGWTGGNLNTEAFF. CDR3 DNA sequence: TGTGCCAGCAGAAGTGGATGGACAGGGGGTAATCTAAACACTGAAGCTTTCTTT.

V and J are TRBV12-3 or TRBV12-4 and TRBJ2-7; the D gene is possibly TRBD1 (5 bases). The CDR3 contains 13 residues. Trimming left V 7 bases short and J 5 bases short, with 15 bases between. The CDR3 DNA follows: TGTGCCAGCACCGCTACAGGTTTCCACGAGCAGTACTTC. Encoded protein: CASTATGFHEQYF.

This chain connects TRBV7-3 to TRBJ2-1; 7 bases are shared with TRBD2. After removal of 1 base from V and 4 bases from J, the junction contained 7 bases not matched to a gene. Germline V gene data show CDR1 as SGHTA and CDR2 as FQGTGA. There are 16 residues in the CDR3. The CDR3 reads CASSLKGYGRYNEQFF. The CDR3 region has the DNA TGTGCCAGCAGCTTAAAGGGGTACGGGAGGTACAATGAGCAGTTCTTC.

The chain has TRBV29-1 and TRBJ1-1; D is possibly TRBD1 (6 bases). The germline CDR1 and CDR2 sequences are SQVTM and ANQGSEA. V lost 6 bases to trimming and J lost 0 bases, with 17 bases between them. This CDR3 comprises 15 residues. The CDR3 region has the DNA TGCAGCGTGCAACCCGGACAGCGAATGAACACTGAAGCTTTCTTT. Translation: CSVQPGQRMNTEAFF. The full variable domain, in which reference TRBV29-1 and TRBJ1-1 provide the parts outside the CDR3, is SAVISQKPSRDICQRGTSLTIQCQVDSQVTMMFWYRQQPGQSLTLIATANQGSEATYESGFVIDKFPISRPNLTFSTLTVSNMSPEDSSIYLCSVQPGQRMNTEAFFGQGTRLTVV.

The CDR3 spells CASSFDEREGGTGELFF. The CDR3 nucleotides read TGTGCCAGCAGCTTTGATGAGCGGGAGGGCGGCACCGGGGAGCTGTTTTTT. The rearrangement links TRBV5-4 to TRBJ2-2; 10 positions agree with TRBD2. The CDR3 runs 17 residues. Per the germline V gene, CDR1 is SGHNT and CDR2 is YYREEE (reference sequence). Germline trimming cut 2 bases from V and 4 bases from J; bases unmatched to any gene: 8.

The chain employs TRBV10-1 and TRBJ2-1; D is undetermined. This CDR3 contains 14 residues. Germline CDR1 and CDR2: WNHNN and SYGVQD (reference sequence). V lost 4 bases, J lost 2 bases, and 9 bases lay in between. CDR3 coding DNA: TGCGCCAGCAGTGCGTTCAGTCCCTACAATGAGCAGTTCTTC. It translates to CASSAFSPYNEQFF.

In the case of this clone: The sample carries other DNA sequences with the same CDR3. This sequence joins TRBV28 and TRBJ2-7; D remains unclear. Germline CDR1 is MDHEN and CDR2 is SYDVKM. The CDR3 runs 11 residues. Trimming removed 3 bases at V and 7 bases at J, with 7 bases between. The CDR3 DNA sequence: TGTGCCAGCAGTTTTCGGAGTGAGCAGTACTTC. Residues: CASSFRSEQYF. The whole variable domain, remainder taken from reference TRBV28 and TRBJ2-7, is DVKVTQSSRYLVKRTGEKVFLECVQDMDHENMFWYRQDPGLGLRLIYFSYDVKMKEKGDIPEGYSVSREKKERFSLILESASTNQTSMYLCASSFRSEQYFGPGTRLTVT.

This chain joins TRBV13 and TRBJ2-3; TRBD2 agrees at 11 bases. Germline CDR1 and CDR2: PRHDT and FYEKMQ (reference sequence). The CDR3 extends over 17 amino acids. The V gene end was trimmed by 3 bases and the J gene end by 6 bases; junction bases not matched to a gene: 11. The CDR3 bases are TGTGCCAGCAGCTTCTTACTAGCGGGAGAGCTTTGGGATACGCAGTATTTT. This encodes CASSFLLAGELWDTQYF.

The CDR3 sequence: CASSPTPTGTISHTF. As DNA, the CDR3 is TGTGCCAGCAGCCCGACCCCGACCGGGACAATAAGTCACACCTTC. The chain employs TRBV3-1 (or the pseudogene TRBV3-2) and TRBJ1-2; D might be TRBD1 (6 bases). The germline V gene encodes CDR1 LGHDT and CDR2 YNNKEL (reference sequence). The CDR3 extends over 15 amino acids. Deletions cut 4 bases from V and 12 bases from J, with 24 bases between.

This chain uses TRBV28 with TRBJ1-2, with D perhaps matching TRBD1 (6 bases). Trimming left V 3 bases short and J 2 bases short, with 16 bases between. There are 16 residues in the CDR3. Germline V gene sequence: CDR1 MDHEN, CDR2 SYDVKM. The CDR3 region is CASSFPVGGQNYGYTF. In DNA, the CDR3 is TGTGCCAGCAGTTTCCCAGTCGGGGGGCAGAACTATGGCTACACCTTC.

The chain couples TRBV10-3 to TRBJ2-5; 7 bases line up with TRBD2. The germline V gene encodes CDR1 ENHRY and CDR2 SYGVKD. The CDR3 extends over 15 amino acids. V was clipped by 5 bases and J by 5 bases; unmatched bases: 11. CDR3 amino acids: CAISLAGEASETQYF. The DNA for the CDR3 is TGTGCCATCAGTCTCGCGGGAGAAGCGAGTGAGACCCAGTACTTC.